Listed below are T cell receptor beta chains from one sample, sequenced in a study of blood T cell repertoires in COVID-19. Produced via immunoSEQ multiplex PCR; TCRdb's table is partial and in-frame only. The sample consists of 350,000 to 450,000 clones, over 75% of them appearing once. The sequenced sample consisted of PBMCs or T cells enriched from blood (not recorded which). The receptors stem from a woman younger than 30 who had been exposed to COVID-19. CDR3s include the opening cysteine and the closing phenylalanine or tryptophan. Each record gives: V gene, CDR3 protein.

TRBV3-1/TRBV3-2,CASSQGTGITEAFF
TRBV28,CASSLLTSVNEKLFF
TRBV4-2,CASSQGGRANEKLFF
TRBV2,CAGAGSGRVGEQYF
TRBV10-2,CASSERGREQYF
TRBV10-1,CASSRDREVTEAFF
TRBV11-1,CASSSRQGLIGEELFF
TRBV7-9,CASSRNSPYEQYF
TRBV11-3,CASSRGPSEQYF
TRBV2,CASRPGQGLAGGAKNIQYF
TRBV7-2,CASSYVVDTQYF
TRBV27,CASSFRGITEAFF
TRBV28,CASTAGAGVSFFAKNIQYF
TRBV4-3,CASSFGTDYGYTF
TRBV24-1,CATSDFKGQGLHF
TRBV7-8,CASSLDYNTDTQYF
TRBV7-9,CASSSSGTGRYGYTF
TRBV1,CTSSHPLAGVNEQYF
TRBV28,CASSLSGNSNQPQHF
TRBV6-5,CASSYSNGETDEQFF
TRBV29-1,CSVEVDLGEKLFF
TRBV25-1,CASSVSGRANEQFF
TRBV6-4,CASSQGTGNTETQYF
TRBV30,CAWMVGSGANVLTF
TRBV10-2,CASSESSGFTGELFF
TRBV5-6,CASSRSGQGYEQYF
TRBV7-9,CASSPGQGIGEQYF
TRBV2,CASSERAQQPQHF
TRBV7-2,CASSLAWRLATDTQYF
TRBV6-5,CASSYYPGVGYTF
TRBV7-2,CASSSGLVGSYEQYF
TRBV11-3,CASSLGRYNEQFF
TRBV10-3,CAISVGQGYGADTQYF
TRBV5-1,CASNLGGGANEQFF
TRBV2,CASTLDGLAEQYF
TRBV4-3,CASSQELGGYGYTF
TRBV30,CAWSALRDSDEKLFF
TRBV5-4,CASRPAGPYNEQFF
TRBV29-1,CSVEDYQDGELFF
TRBV27,CASSLWHRDSPLHF
TRBV13,CASSLSLRRSVGTSSPYEQFF
TRBV28,CASTRGTDAGYGYTF
TRBV7-9,CASSSSGASSYEQYF
TRBV6-5,CASSYSDSRANVLTF
TRBV5-1,CASSRDSSYGYTF
TRBV30,CAWSGGSYSNQPQHF
TRBV12-5,CASGPGGSYNEQFF
TRBV29-1,CSVGGDRGHTGELFF
TRBV6-5,CASSYSPTGAEQFF
TRBV6-5,CASSPLTGNQPQHF
TRBV27,CASSFSVNEQFF
TRBV19,CASSFPGHDGYTF
TRBV28,CASGGGGWQPQHF
TRBV19,CATGGKRGNTEAFF
TRBV9,CASSEGQESYEQYF
TRBV4-2,CASSQDTSGTYNEQFF
TRBV6-5,CASSPPGGKTEAFF
TRBV19,CASQSISYRDKLPYEPQHF